This is a list of T cell receptor beta chains from one sample in a study of CD8+ T cells in alopecia areata. Method: immunoSEQ multiplex PCR; TCRdb's copy keeps in-frame clones and lacks some. The table records approximately 130,000 clones, approximately 60% of them present only once. Sequences were derived from CD4+ T cells sorted from blood, sampled at week 4, from a patient treated with tofacitinib. Receptors were obtained from a human donor with alopecia areata. Each CDR3 is given with its conserved first and last residue. Each record gives: D gene, clone size, J gene, V gene, CDR3 DNA, CDR3 protein. D genes are given only for firm matches. Only some rows state a clone size, as once, few, many or a class for expanded clones.

d_call: .; clone_size: .; j_call: TRBJ2-2; v_call: TRBV30; cdr3_nt: TGTGCCTGGAGGGGTCAGTACACCGGGGAGCTGTTTTTT; cdr3_aa: CAWRGQYTGELFF
d_call: TRBD2; clone_size: .; j_call: TRBJ2-1; v_call: TRBV27; cdr3_nt: TGTGCCAGCAGCCCGACAGTGGGACTAGCTATTTCCTACAATGAGCAGTTCTTC; cdr3_aa: CASSPTVGLAISYNEQFF
d_call: .; clone_size: once; j_call: TRBJ2-5; v_call: TRBV7-2; cdr3_nt: TGTGCCAGCAGCTTAGCGGGAGGAGGAGAGACCCAGTACTTC; cdr3_aa: CASSLAGGGETQYF
d_call: .; clone_size: few; j_call: TRBJ2-1; v_call: TRBV29-1; cdr3_nt: TGCAGCGTTGATTCCCCTAAAGCGTCCTACAATGAGCAGTTCTTC; cdr3_aa: CSVDSPKASYNEQFF
d_call: .; clone_size: .; j_call: TRBJ2-1; v_call: TRBV7-9; cdr3_nt: TGTGCCAGCAGCTTAACCGACTTTAAGAATGAGCAGTTCTTC; cdr3_aa: CASSLTDFKNEQFF
d_call: .; clone_size: few; j_call: TRBJ2-5; v_call: TRBV7-7; cdr3_nt: TGTGCCAGCAGCTTAGGGCGCGGGCAAGCCCAGTACTTC; cdr3_aa: CASSLGRGQAQYF
d_call: .; clone_size: .; j_call: TRBJ1-6; v_call: TRBV6-5; cdr3_nt: TGTGCCAGCAGTTACCCGGAGGCACCCCTCCACTTT; cdr3_aa: CASSYPEAPLHF
d_call: .; clone_size: few; j_call: TRBJ2-1; v_call: TRBV29-1; cdr3_nt: TGCAGCGTTACTAGATACAATGAGCAGTTCTTC; cdr3_aa: CSVTRYNEQFF
d_call: .; clone_size: .; j_call: TRBJ2-5; v_call: TRBV7-2; cdr3_nt: TGTGCCAGCAGCTCCAACTCGGTGGAGACCCAGTACTTC; cdr3_aa: CASSSNSVETQYF
d_call: .; clone_size: few; j_call: TRBJ2-5; v_call: TRBV5-5; cdr3_nt: TGTGCCAGCAGCTTGAAGGGGTGGTCAGGGGGGCCCGGTTGGGAGACCCAGTACTTC; cdr3_aa: CASSLKGWSGGPGWETQYF
d_call: .; clone_size: .; j_call: TRBJ1-4; v_call: TRBV30; cdr3_nt: TGTGCCTGGAGTGTACCGGGAGCGGGTGAAAAACTGTTTTTT; cdr3_aa: CAWSVPGAGEKLFF
d_call: .; clone_size: .; j_call: TRBJ2-5; v_call: TRBV30; cdr3_nt: TGTGCCTGGGGCGGCAATACAGAGACCCAGTACTTC; cdr3_aa: CAWGGNTETQYF
d_call: TRBD2; clone_size: few; j_call: TRBJ2-1; v_call: TRBV5-4; cdr3_nt: TGTGCCAGCAGCTTAGCTAGCGGGGAATACAATGAGCAGTTCTTC; cdr3_aa: CASSLASGEYNEQFF
d_call: .; clone_size: medium-sized; j_call: TRBJ2-7; v_call: TRBV29-1; cdr3_nt: TGCAGCGCCTCCGACCCGGGGACCTACGAGCAGTACTTC; cdr3_aa: CSASDPGTYEQYF
d_call: TRBD1; clone_size: .; j_call: TRBJ2-2; v_call: TRBV11-2; cdr3_nt: TGTGCCAGCAGCCTAGGGCAGGGGGTGAACACCGGGGAGCTGTTTTTT; cdr3_aa: CASSLGQGVNTGELFF
d_call: TRBD1; clone_size: .; j_call: TRBJ2-7; v_call: TRBV29-1; cdr3_nt: TGCAGCGGAGGACAGGGGGGCGAGCAGTACTTC; cdr3_aa: CSGGQGGEQYF
d_call: .; clone_size: few; j_call: TRBJ1-3; v_call: TRBV19; cdr3_nt: TGTGCCAGTAACCCCAGGGTCGGAAACACCATATATTTT; cdr3_aa: CASNPRVGNTIYF
d_call: .; clone_size: .; j_call: TRBJ2-1; v_call: TRBV7-9; cdr3_nt: TGTGCCAGCAGCTTAGACGGCGGCGTCAATGAGCAGTTCTTC; cdr3_aa: CASSLDGGVNEQFF
d_call: .; clone_size: .; j_call: TRBJ1-2; v_call: TRBV27; cdr3_nt: TGTGCCAGCAGTTTATCGTGGCAGACCTCCTTC; cdr3_aa: CASSLSWQTSF
d_call: .; clone_size: .; j_call: TRBJ2-5; v_call: TRBV7-2; cdr3_nt: TGTGCCAGCAGCTTAGGGGGGAAGTACCAAGAGACCCAGTACTTC; cdr3_aa: CASSLGGKYQETQYF
d_call: TRBD1; clone_size: .; j_call: TRBJ2-6; v_call: TRBV2; cdr3_nt: TGTGCCAGCAGGAACAGGGGGCCCATCTCTGGGGCCAACGTCCTGACTTTC; cdr3_aa: CASRNRGPISGANVLTF
d_call: TRBD1; clone_size: .; j_call: TRBJ2-7; v_call: TRBV7-9; cdr3_nt: TGTGCCAGCAGCTCGCCGGACAGGGCGGGCGAGCAGTACTTC; cdr3_aa: CASSSPDRAGEQYF